These 27 T cell receptor beta chains were sequenced from one sample in a study of shared clonotypes between healthy human individuals. Using immunoSEQ multiplex PCR, the repertoire was profiled, and TCRdb retains in-frame clones only, with some absent. The table lists about 87,000 clones, about 45% of them singletons. The sequencing input was PBMCs. Receptor source: a woman in her forties in good health. Some clones in this sample may be carry-over from other donors' samples.

This clone occurred once. The genes are TRBV11-3 and TRBJ2-1; D is possibly TRBD1 or TRBD2 (5 bases each). Trimming removed 5 bases from V and 5 bases from J, with 13 bases in between. The V gene's germline CDR1 is SGHNT and CDR2 YENEEA. CDR3 size: 14 residues. The CDR3 protein is CASSLRDPNNEQFF. The CDR3 DNA reads as TGTGCCAGCAGCCTCCGGGACCCTAACAATGAGCAGTTCTTC.

This clone was found many times. The genes are TRBV2 and TRBJ2-7; D is perhaps TRBD1 (5 bases). This CDR3 is built from 13 residues. V lost 6 bases to trimming and J lost 2 bases, with 11 bases between them. CDR1 is SNHLY, CDR2 FYNNEI, per germline. The CDR3 loop reads CASRGQTPYEQYF. The CDR3 DNA follows: TGTGCCAGCAGGGGGCAAACACCCTACGAGCAGTACTTC.

There are many counts of this clone. The genes are TRBV5-8 and TRBJ2-2; a weak D match, TRBD1 (6 bases). V shed 6 bases and J shed 2 bases, with 20 bases lying between them. The CDR3 is made up of 17 amino acids. The germline V gene encodes CDR1 SGHTS and CDR2 YDEGEE. Here the CDR3 reads CASTVYRTALNTGELFF. CDR3 DNA sequence: TGTGCCAGCACCGTCTACAGGACAGCGTTAAACACCGGGGAGCTGTTTTTT.

This clone has a count of ten or more. The chain has TRBV28 and TRBJ2-6, with D tentatively TRBD1 or TRBD2 (5 bases each). The CDR3 runs to 17 residues. Germline V lookup: CDR1 MDHEN, CDR2 SYDVKM. V was trimmed by 5 bases and J by 10 bases, leaving 24 bases between them. CDR3 sequence: CASSPVGTRGLRNVLTF. The CDR3 DNA is TGTGCCAGCAGTCCGGTCGGGACCCGGGGATTACGTAACGTCCTGACTTTC.

This clone was counted only a few times. V and J are TRBV28 and TRBJ2-7, with TRBD2 identical over 8 bases. Germline V gene data show CDR1 as MDHEN and CDR2 as SYDVKM. This CDR3 is built from 14 residues. The J segment lost 0 bases and the V segment lost 6 bases, leaving 4 bases of the junction unmatched. For the CDR3, the DNA is TGTGCCAGCAGACTAGCGGCCTACTCCTACGAGCAGTACTTC. Protein product: CASRLAAYSYEQYF.

The chain combines TRBV5-1 with TRBJ2-7; the D gene could be TRBD1 or TRBD2 (5 bases each). Looked up from germline, CDR1 is SGHRS and CDR2 is YFSETQ. V was shortened by 1 base and J by 4 bases, with 12 bases between the two germline ends. The CDR3 loop spans 14 amino acids. Here the CDR3 DNA reads TGCGCCAGCAGCTTGCAAGGGACGGATTACGAGCAGTACTTC. Amino acid sequence: CASSLQGTDYEQYF.

Of note for this clone: This sequence is one base from a far larger clone and is likely a read error. Other nucleotide sequences from this sample produce the same CDR3. This rearrangement joins TRBV29-1 to TRBJ1-1; D is possibly TRBD1 (6 bases). This CDR3 comprises 12 residues. Germline assignment: CDR1 SQVTM and CDR2 ANQGSEA. Trimming stripped 2 bases from V and 8 bases from J, with 12 bases between. The CDR3 DNA reads TGCAGCGTTGAACTGCCAGGGGCGGAAGCTTTCTTT. This translates into CSVELPGAEAFF.

Ten or more counts support this clone. The V call is TRBV7-3, the J call TRBJ2-7, with D possibly called TRBD1 or TRBD2 (5 bases each). Germline V gene lookup returns CDR1 SGHTA and CDR2 FQGTGA. CDR3 size: 14 residues. V lost 0 bases and J 3 bases, leaving 9 bases between the germline ends. The CDR3 spells CASSLTGTGYEQYF. As DNA, the CDR3 is TGTGCCAGCAGCTTAACCGGGACGGGCTACGAGCAGTACTTC.

V is TRBV5-4 and J is TRBJ1-6; D is unclear. The CDR3 is made up of 14 amino acids. Trimming shortened V by 4 bases and J by 7 bases, and 12 bases separated the two germline ends. The germline V gene encodes CDR1 SGHNT and CDR2 YYREEE (reference sequence). This chain's CDR3 is CASSPGRINSPLHF. CDR3 sequence (DNA): TGTGCCAGCAGCCCCGGACGAATCAATTCACCCCTCCACTTT. The full variable domain, its missing parts supplied by reference TRBV5-4 and TRBJ1-6, is ETGVTQSPTHLIKTRGQQVTLRCSSQSGHNTVSWYQQALGQGPQFIFQYYREEENGRGNFPPRFSGLQFPNYSSELNVNALELDDSALYLCASSPGRINSPLHFGNGTRLTVT.

This clone was observed a single time. CDR3 sequence: CASSSQGTNTEAFF. The CDR3 coding sequence is TGCGCCAGCAGCTCACAGGGAACGAACACTGAAGCTTTCTTT. The chain is built from TRBV5-1 and TRBJ1-1; D is perhaps TRBD1 (6 bases). The CDR3 loop spans 14 amino acids. In germline, CDR1 is SGHRS, CDR2 YFSETQ. V was shortened by 3 bases and J by 1 base, with 10 bases between the two germline ends.

The chain joins TRBV7-2 to TRBJ2-1; no reliable D call. The CDR3 consists of 13 residues. Per germline, CDR1 SGHTA and CDR2 FQGNSA. The ends were cut back, 1 base at V and 6 bases at J, with 7 bases in the middle. The CDR3 DNA reads as TGTGCCAGCAGCTTAGTGGTCCGCAATGAGCAGTTCTTC. This translates into CASSLVVRNEQFF.

V usage is TRBV19 and J usage is TRBJ2-1; either TRBD1 or TRBD2 may fit D (5 bases each). The CDR3 spans 13 residues. The V and J ends lost 3 bases and 9 bases respectively, with 12 bases between them. CDR1 LNHDA and CDR2 SQIVND come from the germline V gene (reference sequence). CDR3 region: CASSIGRESEQFF. The CDR3 DNA sequence: TGTGCCAGTAGTATCGGCAGGGAGAGTGAGCAGTTCTTC.

The V gene is TRBV20-1, the J gene TRBJ1-3, with D uncertain. The germline V and J ends were trimmed by 0 bases and 8 bases, with 5 bases remaining between them. The CDR3 contains 11 residues. Germline V lookup: CDR1 DFQATT, CDR2 SNEGSKA (reference sequence). CDR3 nucleotide sequence: TGCAGTGCTAGAGATCTTCACACCATATATTTT. It translates to CSARDLHTIYF.

A note on this clone: Different DNA sequences within this sample yield the same CDR3. CDR3 nucleotides: TGTGCCAGCAGCCGGGACAGCTATGGCTACACCTTC. It is translated as CASSRDSYGYTF. The chain couples TRBV28 to TRBJ1-2; 7 bases are shared with TRBD1. The CDR3 is 12 residues long. Losses at the gene ends were 6 bases for V and 4 bases for J; bases not matched to a gene: 2. Germline assignment: CDR1 MDHEN and CDR2 SYDVKM.

In its sample, this clone was seen once. The chain is built from TRBV29-1 and TRBJ2-1; TRBD1 matches 8 bases. V lost 2 bases to trimming and J lost 3 bases; unmatched junction nucleotides: 6. From germline, CDR1 is SQVTM and CDR2 ANQGSEA. The CDR3 totals 15 residues. CDR3 amino acids: CSVERVGQDYNEQFF. The CDR3 DNA is TGCAGCGTTGAAAGGGTGGGACAGGACTACAATGAGCAGTTCTTC.

This rearrangement joins TRBV10-2 to TRBJ1-1; 7 bases are a match to TRBD1. CDR1 is WSHSY, CDR2 SAAADI, per germline. The CDR3 runs to 13 residues. Losses at the gene ends were 6 bases for V and 1 base for J; bases not matched to a gene: 2. Here the CDR3 reads CASRQGTNTEAFF. The CDR3 DNA is TGCGCCAGCAGACAGGGGACGAACACTGAAGCTTTCTTT.

Relative to its sample, this clone is medium-sized. The genes are TRBV6-1 and TRBJ1-2; 7 nucleotides match TRBD1. The CDR3 covers 13 residues. Germline V gene lookup returns CDR1 MNHNS and CDR2 SASEGT. With V trimmed by 6 bases and J by 6 bases, 7 bases remained unmatched. Here the CDR3 DNA reads TGTGCCAGCAGCCTCAACAGGGGTGATGGCTACACCTTC. This translates into CASSLNRGDGYTF.

With regard to this clone: The junction departs from the called germline gene at one end, perhaps through a read error. This chain links TRBV6-5 with TRBJ2-7, with TRBD1 identical over 9 bases. Germline values: CDR1 MNHEY, CDR2 SVGAGI. The CDR3 extends over 15 amino acids. The CDR3 spells CASSTPRTGVYGQYF. In nucleotides, the CDR3 is TGTGCCAGCAGTACGCCCCGGACAGGGGTCTACGGGCAGTACTTC.

V is TRBV27 and J is TRBJ1-5; D might be TRBD1 (6 bases). The CDR3 loop spans 14 amino acids. Germline-derived CDR1 and CDR2 are MNHEY and SMNVEV (reference sequence). Trimming stripped 7 bases from V and 9 bases from J, with 19 bases between. CDR3 nucleotide sequence: TGTGCCAGCAACAGGGTCCCCCTCCATGGGCCCCAGCATTTT. Amino acid sequence: CASNRVPLHGPQHF.

This clone was counted many times. The chain is built from TRBV7-2 and TRBJ2-7, with D perhaps being TRBD1 or TRBD2 (6 bases each). This CDR3 region has 16 residues. Germline CDR1 SGHTA, CDR2 FQGNSA. The V end was cut by 5 bases, the J end by 0 bases, with 17 bases between. The CDR3 is CASSPRGGRSSYEQYF. In DNA form, the CDR3 reads TGTGCCAGCAGCCCCAGGGGAGGTCGGAGCTCCTACGAGCAGTACTTC.

CDR3 sequence: CASSWGNRGTPLHF. The DNA for the CDR3 is TGTGCCAGCAGTTGGGGCAACAGGGGTACACCCCTCCACTTT. The chain has TRBV5-8 and TRBJ1-6, with 7 positions matching TRBD1. Unmatched junction bases numbered 10, after V lost 5 bases and J lost 11 bases. Germline CDR1 SGHTS, CDR2 YDEGEE. The CDR3 is 14 amino acids.

The sample holds a few counts of this clone. This chain joins TRBV7-2 and TRBJ1-5; no firm D call. CDR1 and CDR2 from the germline V gene are SGHTA and FQGNSA. The V gene lost 1 base and the J gene lost 2 bases, with 12 bases spanning the gap. The CDR3 is 16 residues long. For the CDR3, the DNA is TGTGCCAGCAGCTTAGGGGGTTCCAATGGCAATCAGCCCCAGCATTTT. It codes for CASSLGGSNGNQPQHF.

This clone was observed at least ten times. The sample carries other DNA sequences with the same CDR3. J is TRBJ2-3 and V is TRBV27; 7 bases are a match to TRBD2. Trimming took 5 bases from V and 5 from J; bases not matched to a gene: 16. Per germline, CDR1 MNHEY and CDR2 SMNVEV (reference sequence). This CDR3 is built from 17 residues. For the CDR3, the DNA is TGTGCCAGCAGTCCCCTTCGGGGAGCGGGGCGGAGAGATACGCAGTATTTT. It is translated as CASSPLRGAGRRDTQYF.

This clone was detected ten times or more. V gene TRBV5-1 combines with J gene TRBJ1-3; D is ambiguous. Looked up from germline, CDR1 is SGHRS and CDR2 is YFSETQ. Trimming removed 3 bases at V and 0 bases at J, with 7 bases between. The CDR3 contains 14 residues. This chain's CDR3 is CASSSSGSGNTIYF. The CDR3 nucleotides are TGCGCCAGCAGCTCCTCGGGCTCTGGAAACACCATATATTTT. Complete variable domain (other parts from reference TRBV5-1 and TRBJ1-3): KAGVTQTPRYLIKTRGQQVTLSCSPISGHRSVSWYQQTPGQGLQFLFEYFSETQRNKGNFPGRFSGRQFSNSRSEMNVSTLELGDSALYLCASSSSGSGNTIYFGEGSWLTVV.

Details on this clone: This likely traces to a read error, being one base from a far larger clone. Other DNA sequences in the same sample also yield this CDR3. J is TRBJ2-5 and V is TRBV29-1; 7 bases are a match to TRBD1. The J call is uncertain, as TRBJ2-7 better fits the DNA end. Per germline, CDR1 SQVTM and CDR2 ANQGSEA. CDR3 length: 14 residues. The CDR3 coding sequence is TGCAGCGCCCTGAGGGGGACAGCCTTAGACGAGCAGTACTTC. This codes for CSALRGTALDEQYF.

This sequence joins TRBV30 and TRBJ2-7; the D gene is possibly TRBD1 (6 bases). The germline V gene encodes CDR1 GTSNPN and CDR2 SVGIG (reference sequence). This CDR3 contains 15 residues. V was clipped by 7 bases and J by 6 bases, with 25 bases between them. CDR3 nucleotide sequence: TGTGCCTTAACCGTAGATCCAGGGGAGAGTTCCGAGCAGTACTTC. Translation: CALTVDPGESSEQYF.

The V and J genes are TRBV7-9 and TRBJ2-7; 13 bases agree with TRBD2. Losses at the gene ends were 4 bases for V and 2 bases for J; bases not matched to a gene: 5. The CDR3 has 16 residues. Looked up from germline, CDR1 is SEHNR and CDR2 is FQNEAQ (reference sequence). The CDR3 spells CASSWGLAGQAYEQYF. The CDR3 DNA is TGTGCCAGCAGCTGGGGACTAGCGGGACAAGCCTACGAGCAGTACTTC.